This record concerns one TCR beta chain sequence. What it binds is not known. These data originate in a study of cytomegalovirus exposure and HLA in healthy donors. Study results and limitations: With later analysis, a missense DCLRE1C variant became linked to TCR beta V- and J-gene trimming. Rarity marked most TCR sequences, yet some public TCRs occurred in many donors. Differences between HLA loci emerged in a later analysis of TCR association rates, with DRB1 most and HLA-C fewest.

Researchers ran the PCR with 60 Vbeta and 13 Jbeta primers. Clones were read by immunoSEQ multiplex PCR, and TCRdb kept only the in-frame ones, dropping some. This sample has under 200,000 clones, with over 75% found just once. Sequenced: PBMCs. The TCR sequence derives from a woman aged 25 to 39 in good health and CMV-seronegative.

The CDR3 DNA reads TGTGCCTGGAGTGGGACTAGCGGGGGGGAGCTGTTTTTT. Translation gives CAWSGTSGGELFF. V and J are TRBV30 and TRBJ2-2; 11 bases map to TRBD2. The CDR3 covers 13 residues. Germline CDR1 reads GTSNPN; CDR2 reads SVGIG (reference sequence). The ends lost 1 base at V and 8 bases at J; junction bases unmatched: 0.